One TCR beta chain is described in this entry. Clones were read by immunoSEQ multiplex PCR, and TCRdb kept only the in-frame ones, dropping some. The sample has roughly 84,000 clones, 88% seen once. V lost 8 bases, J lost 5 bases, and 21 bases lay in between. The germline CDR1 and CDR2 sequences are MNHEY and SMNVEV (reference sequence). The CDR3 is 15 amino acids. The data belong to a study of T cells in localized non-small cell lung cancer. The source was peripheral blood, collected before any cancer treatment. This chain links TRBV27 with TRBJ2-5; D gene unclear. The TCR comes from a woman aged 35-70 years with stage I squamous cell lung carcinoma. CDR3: CASSPAIGFHETQYF. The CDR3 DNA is TGTGCCAGCTCCCCAGCTATAGGGTTCCATGAGACCCAGTACTTC.